Below, one T cell receptor (beta chain) is given with its context. Its antigen is undetermined. The germline gives CDR1 MNHNY, CDR2 SVGAGI (reference sequence). V lost 2 bases, J lost 4 bases, and 1 base stayed unmatched. The CDR3 spans 14 residues. The sample belongs to a study of cytomegalovirus exposure and HLA in healthy donors. Study-wide points: Other equally common chains were less clonally expanded than HLA-associated TCR beta chains, a later analysis showed. An apparent linkage of common viral pathogens to several of the most significant clusters emerged in a later analysis.

The PCR ran on 60 Vbeta and 13 Jbeta primers. Sequenced by immunoSEQ multiplex PCR; TCRdb stores in-frame clones only, minus some. The table counts 70,000 or so clones; 2.4% lies in the top ten. The V gene is TRBV6-6, the J gene TRBJ1-1; 10 bases align to TRBD1. The sequence was collected from a female donor in good health and CMV-seropositive. The sequencing input was PBMCs. The DNA of the CDR3 is TGTGCCAGCAGTTACGGGACAGGGGTCACTGAAGCTTTCTTT. It encodes CASSYGTGVTEAFF.